The T cell receptor beta chain described here comes from a study of T cells expressing NK-cell markers. Findings of the study overall: In five or six donors, dominant CD3+CD56+NKG2C+ clonotypes ranked among the top 10 CD8+ clonotypes.

As to this clonotype: Its antigen is unidentified.

One entry per CDR3 protein, without DNA, is what TCRdb gives after re-calling the 5' RACE reads. Its listing shows approximately 150,000 distinct CDR3 sequences. Germline V gene sequence: CDR1 SGHNT, CDR2 YYREEE (reference sequence). This CDR3 is 14 amino acids long. The specimen was blood T cells: a sorted CD56 or NKG2C T cell subset, CD4+ or CD8+ T cells, or bulk PBMC T cells (not recorded which). V usage is TRBV5-4 and J usage is TRBJ2-5; the TCRdb call, TRBD1, lacks DNA for checking. This sequence was found in a man aged 18 to 30 in good health. Here the CDR3 reads CASSFLQEQETQYF.